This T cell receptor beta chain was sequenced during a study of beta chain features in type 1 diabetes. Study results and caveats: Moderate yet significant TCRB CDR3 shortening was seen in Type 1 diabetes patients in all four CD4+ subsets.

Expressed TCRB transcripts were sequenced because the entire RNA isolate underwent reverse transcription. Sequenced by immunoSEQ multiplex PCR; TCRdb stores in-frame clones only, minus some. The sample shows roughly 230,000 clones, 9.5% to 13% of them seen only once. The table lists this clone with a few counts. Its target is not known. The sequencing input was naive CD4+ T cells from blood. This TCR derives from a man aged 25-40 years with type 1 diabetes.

The CDR3 sequence: CASSFSGGAFF. CDR3 coding DNA: TGTGCCAGCAGTTTTTCCGGGGGAGCTTTCTTT. J is TRBJ1-1 and V is TRBV28; TRBD1 is a possible D gene (5 bases). Germline V gene data show CDR1 as MDHEN and CDR2 as SYDVKM. Trimming pared 3 bases from V and 10 bases from J, leaving 9 bases between. The CDR3 loop spans 11 amino acids.